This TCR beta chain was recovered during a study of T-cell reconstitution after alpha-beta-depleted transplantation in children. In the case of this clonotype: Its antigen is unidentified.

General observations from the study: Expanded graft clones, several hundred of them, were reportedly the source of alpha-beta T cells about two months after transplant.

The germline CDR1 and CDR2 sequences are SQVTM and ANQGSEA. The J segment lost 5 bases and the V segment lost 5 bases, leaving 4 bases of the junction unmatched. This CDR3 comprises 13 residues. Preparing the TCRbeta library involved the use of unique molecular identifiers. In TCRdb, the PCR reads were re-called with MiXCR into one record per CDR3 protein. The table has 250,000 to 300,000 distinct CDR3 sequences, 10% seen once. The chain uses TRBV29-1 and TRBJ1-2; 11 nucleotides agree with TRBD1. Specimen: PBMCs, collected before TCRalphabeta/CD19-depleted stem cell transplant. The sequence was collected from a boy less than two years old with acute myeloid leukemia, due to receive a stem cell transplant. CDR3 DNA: TGCAGCGTTTACCGGGACAGGGGGTATGGCTACACCTTC. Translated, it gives CSVYRDRGYGYTF.